This entry features one T cell receptor beta chain sequence. The data belong to a study of blood T cell repertoires in COVID-19. Looking at the study overall: T cells, B-cell-depleted T cells, or PBMCs provided the cDNA or gDNA that served as material.

Assay used: immunoSEQ multiplex PCR; TCRdb lists only in-frame clones, some missing. This table has more than 25,000 clones, 89% appearing once. There are 15 residues in the CDR3. Germline CDR1 reads MGHDK; CDR2 reads SYGVNS. V shed 9 bases and J 0 bases; nucleotides not matched to a gene: 10. Sequences were obtained from peripheral blood. This sequence joins TRBV25-1 and TRBJ1-1, with TRBD1 matching 7 bases. The source of this sequence is a human donor with acute or convalescent COVID-19. The donor label of this sample is uncertain. CDR3 DNA sequence: TGTGCCAGGGACAGGATGGGCATCATGAACACTGAAGCTTTCTTT. This translates into CARDRMGIMNTEAFF.